These 15 T cell receptor beta chains came from one sample sequenced in a study of shared clonotypes between healthy human individuals. The protocol was immunoSEQ multiplex PCR, while the TCRdb copy is restricted to in-frame clones and leaves out a portion. The sample shows about 2 million clones, just under 95% of them seen only once. As defined, naive CD8 cells were CD45RO-negative and positively selected for CCR7, with terminally differentiated effector memory CD45RA+ cells excluded. The sequenced sample consisted of naive CD8+ T cells sorted from blood. The origin of the receptors is a man younger than 35 in good health.

This clone was detected once. The chain combines TRBV2 with TRBJ1-1; the D is unclear. From germline, CDR1 is SNHLY and CDR2 FYNNEI. Trimming took 5 bases from V and 1 from J, leaving 14 bases between them. This CDR3 comprises 15 residues. The CDR3 sequence is CASSPRGEGNTEAFF. In nucleotides, the CDR3 is TGTGCCAGCAGTCCCCGCGGAGAGGGGAACACTGAAGCTTTCTTT.

The chain employs TRBV11-2 and TRBJ2-3; D may match TRBD1 or TRBD2 (5 bases each). Germline V gene lookup returns CDR1 SGHAT and CDR2 FQNNGV. CDR3 size: 15 residues. Trimming cost V 8 bases and J 3 bases, with 18 bases left between them. The CDR3 coding sequence is TGTGCCAGCGACGAGGGGACGACGGGTACAGATACGCAGTATTTT. This translates into CASDEGTTGTDTQYF.

The CDR3 loop reads CASSVEGLTQETQYF. CDR3 nucleotide sequence: TGTGCCAGCAGCGTAGAAGGGCTTACCCAAGAGACCCAGTACTTC. V and J are TRBV9 and TRBJ2-5, with D unresolved. This CDR3 contains 15 residues. V was trimmed by 0 bases and J by 1 base, leaving 10 bases between them. Germline assignment: CDR1 SGDLS and CDR2 YYNGEE.

The chain has TRBV6-5 and TRBJ2-7; 8 nucleotides match TRBD2. The V and J ends lost 5 bases and 6 bases, in that order; junction bases with no gene match: 12. The CDR3 runs to 15 residues. Germline loops: CDR1 MNHEY, CDR2 SVGAGI. In DNA, the CDR3 is TGTGCCAGCAGTACTCCTAGCGGGTATCCGAGCGAGCAGTACTTC. Translating gives CASSTPSGYPSEQYF.

V and J are TRBV5-6 and TRBJ2-7; 8 bases fit TRBD1. Germline-derived CDR1 and CDR2 are SGHDT and YYEEEE. J gave up 6 bases and V 3 bases, and 8 bases lay outside the gene matches. This CDR3 region has 14 residues. The CDR3 coding sequence is TGTGCCAGCAGCTACGACAGGGGAGTCGGCGAGCAGTACTTC. It encodes CASSYDRGVGEQYF.

The chain is built from TRBV27 and TRBJ2-3; weak D call: TRBD2 (6 bases). Trimming removed 6 bases at V and 2 bases at J, with 24 bases between. Per germline, CDR1 MNHEY and CDR2 SMNVEV (reference sequence). The CDR3 is 18 amino acids. The CDR3 sequence: CASSLKFSSGTYTDTQYF. The CDR3 DNA follows: TGTGCCAGCAGCCTGAAATTTAGTTCCGGGACTTACACAGATACGCAGTATTTT.

The chain is built from TRBV5-1 and TRBJ2-7; 10 positions match TRBD1. The germline gives CDR1 SGHRS, CDR2 YFSETQ. This CDR3 comprises 13 residues. With 3 bases clipped from V and 6 bases from J, the junction kept 3 bases outside the gene matches. The CDR3 sequence is CASSSGQGREQYF. CDR3 bases: TGCGCCAGCAGCTCGGGACAGGGGCGCGAGCAGTACTTC.

The chain carries TRBV2 and TRBJ1-5, with a possible D match to TRBD1 (6 bases). The CDR3 has 14 amino acids. Germline V gives CDR1 SNHLY, CDR2 FYNNEI. V was pared by 8 bases and J by 5 bases, with 16 bases between. The CDR3 sequence is CASWGDKVDQPQHF. The CDR3 DNA reads as TGTGCCAGCTGGGGGGACAAGGTCGATCAGCCCCAGCATTTT.

This chain uses TRBV7-3 with TRBJ2-1; 8 nucleotides align to TRBD1. The CDR3 runs 16 residues. The V gene end was trimmed by 5 bases and the J gene end by 4 bases; junction bases not matched to a gene: 10. Per germline, CDR1 SGHTA and CDR2 FQGTGA. The CDR3 is CASSLTGGQLYNEQFF. For the CDR3, the DNA is TGTGCCAGCAGCCTTACAGGGGGACAGCTTTACAATGAGCAGTTCTTC.

The V and J genes are TRBV6-6 and TRBJ2-2, with D maybe TRBD1 (5 bases). The V end lost 5 bases, the J end lost 3 bases, and 13 bases lay between the germline ends. Germline assignment: CDR1 MNHNY and CDR2 SVGAGI (reference sequence). The CDR3 covers 15 residues. CDR3 region: CASSVRQLYTGELFF. Here the CDR3 DNA reads TGTGCCAGCAGTGTAAGACAGCTCTACACCGGGGAGCTGTTTTTT.

The rearrangement links TRBV13 to TRBJ2-7, with 8 bases lining up with TRBD2. The CDR3 is made up of 16 amino acids. V lost 5 bases and J lost 4; bases outside the gene matches: 13. The germline CDR1 and CDR2 sequences are PRHDT and FYEKMQ (reference sequence). The CDR3 DNA reads as TGTGCCAGCAGCACCCGGACGGGAGGGGGGTATTACGAGCAGTACTTC. Amino acids: CASSTRTGGGYYEQYF.

About this clone itself: Within the sample, other DNA sequences also encode this same CDR3. J is TRBJ2-7 and V is TRBV4-2; D not resolved. The germline V gene has CDR1 LGHNA and CDR2 YNFKEQ. There are 13 residues in the CDR3. With 1 base removed from V and 2 bases from J, the gap between germline ends came to 6 bases. CDR3 DNA: TGTGCCAGCAGCCAAGGGGCCACCTACGAGCAGTACTTC. This codes for CASSQGATYEQYF.

On this clone: The sample carries other DNA sequences with the same CDR3. The CDR3 sequence is CASSLDPGLEQYF. In DNA form, the CDR3 reads TGTGCCAGCAGCTTAGATCCCGGTCTCGAGCAGTACTTC. This rearrangement joins TRBV7-6 to TRBJ2-7; no firm D call. Trimming shortened V by 1 base and J by 6 bases, and 10 bases separated the two germline ends. This CDR3 is 13 amino acids long. In germline, CDR1 is SGHVS, CDR2 FNYEAQ. The full variable domain, rest sourced from reference TRBV7-6 and TRBJ2-7, is GAGVSQSPRYKVTKRGQDVALRCDPISGHVSLYWYRQALGQGPEFLTYFNYEAQQDKSGLPNDRFSAERPEGSISTLTIQRTEQRDSAMYRCASSLDPGLEQYFGPGTRLTVT.

The chain has TRBV29-1 and TRBJ2-3, with D perhaps TRBD1 or TRBD2 (7 bases each). V was cut by 7 bases and J by 4 bases, with 15 bases left in between. This CDR3 spans 13 amino acids. Germline loops: CDR1 SQVTM, CDR2 ANQGSEA. CDR3 in amino acids: CSGRQGGADTQYF. CDR3 nucleotide sequence: TGCAGCGGGAGGCAGGGGGGGGCAGATACGCAGTATTTT.

The chain links TRBV5-5 to TRBJ2-3; D remains unclear. This CDR3 has 13 amino acids. The V end was cut by 4 bases, the J end by 0 bases, with 6 bases between. The germline CDR1 and CDR2 sequences are SGHKS and YYEKEE (reference sequence). CDR3 amino acids: CASSPASTDTQYF. CDR3 bases: TGTGCCAGCAGCCCAGCAAGCACAGATACGCAGTATTTT.